This T cell receptor (beta chain) is drawn from a study of T-cell memory formation after mild COVID-19. Trimming stripped 4 bases from V and 6 bases from J, with 13 bases between. The CDR3 has 14 residues. The germline gives CDR1 SEHNR, CDR2 FQNEAQ (reference sequence). TCRdb passed the 5' RACE reads through MiXCR, listing each CDR3 protein once. The repertoire consists of about 430,000 distinct CDR3 sequences, with under 20% occurring once and the leading ten covering about a fifth. Sequencing was done on a sample of PBMCs or a T cell subset sorted from them (not recorded which). The sequence was collected from a man aged 18 to 29 who had mild COVID-19 (a few samples of this study predate the infection). Cell type and time point are not known. The J gene is TRBJ2-1, the V gene TRBV7-9; D assignment may be TRBD1 or TRBD2 (5 bases each). CDR3 in DNA: TGTGCCAGCAGCTCCCCAACTAGGGGCAATGAGCAGTTCTTC. Translation: CASSSPTRGNEQFF.